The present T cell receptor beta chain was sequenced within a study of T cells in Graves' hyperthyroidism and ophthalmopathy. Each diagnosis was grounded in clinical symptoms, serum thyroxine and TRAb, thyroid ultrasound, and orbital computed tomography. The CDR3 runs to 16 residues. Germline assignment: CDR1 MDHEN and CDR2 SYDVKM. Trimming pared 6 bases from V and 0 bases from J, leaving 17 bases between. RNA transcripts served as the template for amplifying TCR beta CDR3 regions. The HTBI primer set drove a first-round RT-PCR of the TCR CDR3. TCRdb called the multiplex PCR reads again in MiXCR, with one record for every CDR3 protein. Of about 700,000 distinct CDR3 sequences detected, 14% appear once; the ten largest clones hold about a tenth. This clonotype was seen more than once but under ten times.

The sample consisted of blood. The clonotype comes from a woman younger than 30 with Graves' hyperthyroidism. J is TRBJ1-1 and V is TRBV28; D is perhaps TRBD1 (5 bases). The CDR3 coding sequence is TGTGCCAGCAGACGTAACCGAGGGGACTTGAACACTGAAGCTTTCTTT. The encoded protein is CASRRNRGDLNTEAFF. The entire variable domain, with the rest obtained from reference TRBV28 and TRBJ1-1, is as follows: DVKVTQSSRYLVKRTGEKVFLECVQDMDHENMFWYRQDPGLGLRLIYFSYDVKMKEKGDIPEGYSVSREKKERFSLILESASTNQTSMYLCASRRNRGDLNTEAFFGQGTRLTVV.